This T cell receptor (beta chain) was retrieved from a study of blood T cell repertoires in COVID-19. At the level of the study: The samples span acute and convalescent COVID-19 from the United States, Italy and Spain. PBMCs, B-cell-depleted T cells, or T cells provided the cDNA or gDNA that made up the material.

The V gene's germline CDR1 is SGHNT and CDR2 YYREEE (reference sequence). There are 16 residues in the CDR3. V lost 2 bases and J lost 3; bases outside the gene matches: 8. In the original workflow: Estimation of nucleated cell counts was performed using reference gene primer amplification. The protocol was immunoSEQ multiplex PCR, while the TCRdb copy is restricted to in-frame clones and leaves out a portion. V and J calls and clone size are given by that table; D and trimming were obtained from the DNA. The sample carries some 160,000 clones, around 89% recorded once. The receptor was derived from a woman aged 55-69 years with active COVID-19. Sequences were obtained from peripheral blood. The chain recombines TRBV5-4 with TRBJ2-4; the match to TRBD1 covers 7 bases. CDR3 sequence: CASSLKTGSDKNIQYF. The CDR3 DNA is TGTGCCAGCAGCTTAAAGACAGGGTCGGACAAAAACATTCAGTACTTC.